This T cell receptor beta chain was retrieved from a study of Tregs in tolerant kidney transplant recipients. Study findings and constraints: Some patients' samples used different primers over time, so nucleotide sequences weren't comparable. Biological reproducibility was not directly addressed, but technical replication error appeared minimal.

V was cut by 3 bases and J by 1 base, with 7 bases left in between. CDR1 is LNHDA, CDR2 SQIVND, per germline (reference sequence). CDR3 size: 14 residues. About this clone itself: Its specificity is not known.

Clones were sequenced by immunoSEQ multiplex PCR, and TCRdb holds only the in-frame ones, with some missing. Of more than 60,000 clones in the sample, 70% to 90% were seen once. Thawed PBMCs were FACS-sorted into unstimulated CD4+CD25+CD127- regulatory T cells, CD4+CD25- non-regulatory cells, CD4 and CD8 cells. The chain combines TRBV19 with TRBJ1-5, with D tentatively TRBD1 (6 bases). The source of this sequence is a human donor who received a combined kidney and bone marrow transplant. The sequencing used CD4+ T cells from blood, collected before the transplant. The DNA of the CDR3 is TGTGCCAGTAGTATCACAGGGAGCAATCAGCCCCAGCATTTT. It codes for CASSITGSNQPQHF.